This T cell receptor beta chain was identified during a study of blood T cell repertoires in COVID-19 (dated by TCRdb to the early 2020s). Regarding the complete study: Collaborator samples came from the United States, Italy and Spain and covered acute and convalescent phases of COVID-19. The material from the prospective study consisted of cDNA or gDNA derived from T cells, B-cell-depleted T cells, or PBMCs. Subjects who had been exposed to COVID-19, were actively infected with it, or had recovered from it provided the deeply sampled blood TCRbeta repertoires that made up the dataset. The repertoires were released in a freely available public database meant as a resource for research on the immune response to SARS-CoV-2. The samples were drawn from the first 160 participants of the ongoing ImmuneRACE study and from 1,200 or so subjects provided by 6 global collaborators. The sample metadata nearly always contained a de-identified subject ID, COVID-19 status, age in years and sex. Where available, HLA class I and class II types were taken from metadata supplied by the sample provider and were not determined by assay-based typing. What the authors observed across the whole study: The quantity of clinical and demographic metadata differed by source and by participant and was supplied without curation.

As to this clone: There is no known antigen for this receptor. No qualities accompany the bases; no much larger clone lies one base away.

TCRbeta CDR3 regions were amplified from genomic DNA by means of the immunoSEQ Assay, a bias-controlled multiplex PCR. Regarding the original processing steps: The number of nucleated cells in each sample was estimated from the amplification of reference gene primers within the assay. Sequence reads were collapsed and filtered to measure the absolute abundance of every unique TCRbeta CDR3 rearrangement. Productive Simpson clonality was computed per sample as the square root of Simpson's diversity index over productive rearrangements. In its TCRdb copy, this immuneACCESS table keeps in-frame sequences only and misses some clones. Where compared with another copy, unresolved V genes explain less than half of these, and the others have no known cause. The V and J calls and clone size come from that table; D and trimming were worked out from the DNA. The sample contains fewer than 65,000 clones, roughly 74% of them found a single time. The ten largest make up around 25% of the sample.

Whole blood was collected in K2EDTA tubes by collaborating institutions according to the institutions' own protocols. For TCRbeta analysis, collaborators shipped samples in one of three forms: frozen whole blood, isolated PBMCs, or DNA extracted from either of those sample types. V is trimmed back by 5 bases and J by 5 bases, and the junction contains 7 bases that no gene match accounts for. CDR3 length: 14 amino acids, cysteine to phenylalanine. The read is trimmed to its CDR3 DNA, 42 bases read in frame from base 1. Taken from the germline V gene (reference sequence), the CDR1 and CDR2 loops are MNHEY and SMNVEV.

The specimen sequenced was peripheral blood. This receptor was identified in a human donor in a cohort sampled during active COVID-19. This chain joins TRBV27 to TRBJ2-5; 8 central bases correspond to TRBD2. The CDR3: CASSRSGTSETQYF. The DNA reads as follows: TGTGCCAGCAGTCGTAGCGGGACCAGCGAGACCCAGTACTTC.